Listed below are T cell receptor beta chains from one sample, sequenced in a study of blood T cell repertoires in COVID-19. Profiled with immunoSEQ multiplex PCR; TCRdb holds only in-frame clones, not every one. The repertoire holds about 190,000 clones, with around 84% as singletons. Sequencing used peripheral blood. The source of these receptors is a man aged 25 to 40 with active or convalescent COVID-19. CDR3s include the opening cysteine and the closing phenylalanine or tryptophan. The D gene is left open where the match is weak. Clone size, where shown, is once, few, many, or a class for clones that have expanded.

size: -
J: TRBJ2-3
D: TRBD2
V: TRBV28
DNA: TGTGCCAGCAGTTACCCGAGCGGGAGGGCCGAAGATACGCAGTATTTT
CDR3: CASSYPSGRAEDTQYF

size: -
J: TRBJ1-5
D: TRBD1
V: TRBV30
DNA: TGTGCCTGGAGCCGGGACAGCGGGTCGGGGCCCCAGCATTTT
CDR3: CAWSRDSGSGPQHF

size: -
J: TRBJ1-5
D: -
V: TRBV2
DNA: TGTGCCAGCTCGACGGGGGGATATAGCAATCAGCCCCAGCATTTT
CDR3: CASSTGGYSNQPQHF

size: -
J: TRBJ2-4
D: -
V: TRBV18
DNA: TGTGCCAGCTCACCAGACTTAGCCAAAAACATTCAGTACTTC
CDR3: CASSPDLAKNIQYF

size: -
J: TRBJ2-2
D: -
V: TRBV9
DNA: TGTGCCAGCATGGGGCACGCTAACACCGGGGAGCTGTTTTTT
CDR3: CASMGHANTGELFF

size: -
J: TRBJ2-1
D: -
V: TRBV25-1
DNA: TGTGCCAGCAGTGGAGATAGCGGACGCTACAATGAGCAGTTCTTC
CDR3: CASSGDSGRYNEQFF

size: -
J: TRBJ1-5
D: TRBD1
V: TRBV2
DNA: TGTGCCAGCAGACCAGGGGGACAGCCCCAGCATTTT
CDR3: CASRPGGQPQHF

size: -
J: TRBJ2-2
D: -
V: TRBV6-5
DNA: TGTGCCAGCAGTTTTTGGACAGTGAACACCGGGGAGCTGTTTTTT
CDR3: CASSFWTVNTGELFF

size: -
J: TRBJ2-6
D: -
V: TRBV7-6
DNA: TGTGCCAGCAGCTTAGTCATTCAGGGGGAGGTCTCTGGGGCCAACGTCCTGACTTTC
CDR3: CASSLVIQGEVSGANVLTF

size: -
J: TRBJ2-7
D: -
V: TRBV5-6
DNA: TGTGCCAGCAGCTTATCAATTTACGAGCAGTACTTC
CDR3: CASSLSIYEQYF

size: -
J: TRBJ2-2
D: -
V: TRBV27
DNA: TGTGCCAGCAGTCTGGCCACCGGGGAGCTGTTTTTT
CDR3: CASSLATGELFF

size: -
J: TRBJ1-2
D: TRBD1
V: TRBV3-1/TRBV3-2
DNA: TGTGCCAGCAGCCAAACAGGTGCAGGGGGCTTCCTACGCTATGGCTACACCTTC
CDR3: CASSQTGAGGFLRYGYTF

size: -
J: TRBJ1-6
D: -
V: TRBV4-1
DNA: TGCGCCAGCAGCCAACATGGAGACAGCAATTCACCCCTCCACTTT
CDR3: CASSQHGDSNSPLHF

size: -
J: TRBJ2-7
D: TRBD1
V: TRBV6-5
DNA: TGTGCCAGCAGGGGGGACAGGGGAATTTACGAGCAGTACTTC
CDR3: CASRGDRGIYEQYF

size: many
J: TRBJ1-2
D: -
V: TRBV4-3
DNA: TGCGCCAGCAGCTACTCCAGGGAAAACTATGGCTACACCTTC
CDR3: CASSYSRENYGYTF